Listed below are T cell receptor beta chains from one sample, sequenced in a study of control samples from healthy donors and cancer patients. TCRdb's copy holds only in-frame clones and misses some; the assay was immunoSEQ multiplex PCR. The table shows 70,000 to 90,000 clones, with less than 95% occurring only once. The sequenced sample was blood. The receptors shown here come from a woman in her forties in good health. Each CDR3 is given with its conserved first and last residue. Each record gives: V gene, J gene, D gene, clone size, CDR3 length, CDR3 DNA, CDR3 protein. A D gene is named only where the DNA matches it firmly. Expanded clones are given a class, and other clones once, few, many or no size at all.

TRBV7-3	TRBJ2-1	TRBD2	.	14	TGTGCCAGCAGCCCGACTAGCGGCGACAATGAGCAGTTCTTC	CASSPTSGDNEQFF
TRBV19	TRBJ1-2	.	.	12	TGTGCCAGTAGTTTAGGGACTAACGGCTACACCTTC	CASSLGTNGYTF
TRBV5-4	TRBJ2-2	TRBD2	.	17	TGTGCCAGCAGCCCTACCTTAGCGGGGGGGACCACCGGGGAGCTGTTTTTT	CASSPTLAGGTTGELFF
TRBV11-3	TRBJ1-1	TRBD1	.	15	TGTGCCAGCAGCCCAGGACAGGGGAAGAACACTGAAGCTTTCTTT	CASSPGQGKNTEAFF
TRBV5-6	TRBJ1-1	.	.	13	TGTGCCAGCAACCTGGACGGCAACACTGAAGCTTTCTTT	CASNLDGNTEAFF
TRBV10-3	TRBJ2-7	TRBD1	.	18	TGTGCCATCAGGACAACTAGCCCGGGACAGGCTTCCTCCTACGAGCAGTACTTC	CAIRTTSPGQASSYEQYF
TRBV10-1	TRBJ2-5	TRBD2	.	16	TGCGCCAGCAGTCCCCGCCGGGGGGGGTACCAAGAGACCCAGTACTTC	CASSPRRGGYQETQYF
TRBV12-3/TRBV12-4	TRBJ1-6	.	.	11	TGTGCCAGCAGGGCCAATTCACCCCTCCACTTT	CASRANSPLHF
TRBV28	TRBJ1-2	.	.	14	TGTGCCAGCAGTTTGTCACAGGGAGGCTATGGCTACACCTTC	CASSLSQGGYGYTF
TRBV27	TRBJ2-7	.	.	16	TGTGCCAGCAGTTTATCTTATGGGGGCTCCTACCACGAGCAGTACTTC	CASSLSYGGSYHEQYF
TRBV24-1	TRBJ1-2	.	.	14	TGTGCCACCAGTGATTTGACAGTGAATGGGGGCTACACCTTC	CATSDLTVNGGYTF
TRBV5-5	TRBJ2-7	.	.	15	TGTGCCAGCAGCTTCGGGGGTTGGCATTCCTACGAGCAGTACTTC	CASSFGGWHSYEQYF
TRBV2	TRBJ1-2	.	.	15	TGTGCCAGCAGTGATGGGGGGATCGTTGGGTATGGCTACACCTTC	CASSDGGIVGYGYTF
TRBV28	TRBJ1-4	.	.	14	TGTGCCAGCGGTTCACAGTTATCTAATGAAAAACTGTTTTTT	CASGSQLSNEKLFF
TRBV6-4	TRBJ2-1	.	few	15	TGTGCCAGCAGTGAAGAGTACGGACCCTACAATGAGCAGTTCTTC	CASSEEYGPYNEQFF
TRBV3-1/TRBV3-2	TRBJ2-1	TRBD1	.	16	TGTGCCAGCAGCCAGGGGCCCGGACAGGGCGTCTATGAGCAGTTCTTC	CASSQGPGQGVYEQFF
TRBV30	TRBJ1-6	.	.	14	TGTGCCTGGAGTTATGGGACAAAAGATTCACCCCTCCACTTT	CAWSYGTKDSPLHF
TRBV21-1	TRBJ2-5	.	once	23	TGTGCCAGCAGCAAAGCAGGTCCTTCTCAAGTATCGTGGGACAGGCACTTCCAAGAGACCCAGTACTTC	CASSKAGPSQVSWDRHFQETQYF
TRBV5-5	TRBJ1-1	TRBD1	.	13	TGTGCCAGCTCGGGACAGCCAAACACTGAAGCTTTCTTT	CASSGQPNTEAFF
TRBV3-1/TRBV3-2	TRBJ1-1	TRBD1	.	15	TGTGCCAGCAGCCGGACAGGGGTAGCGGACACTGAAGCTTTCTTT	CASSRTGVADTEAFF
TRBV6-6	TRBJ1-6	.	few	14	TGTGCCAGCATAGACAGAGCTACCTTCTCACCCCTCCACTTT	CASIDRATFSPLHF
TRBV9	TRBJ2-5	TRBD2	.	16	TGTGCCAGCAGCGTATCAACTAGCGTCTCGCAAGAGACCCAGTACTTC	CASSVSTSVSQETQYF
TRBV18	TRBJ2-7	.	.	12	TGTGCCAGCTCACCGATGCTCTACGAGCAGTACTTC	CASSPMLYEQYF
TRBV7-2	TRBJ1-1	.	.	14	TGTGCCAGCAGCTTAGCGGTGGAGTACACTGAAGCTTTCTTT	CASSLAVEYTEAFF
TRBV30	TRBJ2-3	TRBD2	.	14	TGTGCCTGGACCCTAGCGGGGGGCGGAGATACGCAGTATTTT	CAWTLAGGGDTQYF
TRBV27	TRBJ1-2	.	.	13	TGTGCCAGCAGGGGTGGGACGGGGAATGGCTACACCTTC	CASRGGTGNGYTF
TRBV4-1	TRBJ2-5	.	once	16	TGCGCCAGCAGCCAAGAAGATCTCCGGGTGCAAGAGACCCAGTACTTC	CASSQEDLRVQETQYF
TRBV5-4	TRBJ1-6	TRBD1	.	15	TGTGCCAGCAGCCAACAGGGGGCTTATAATTCACCCCTCCACTTT	CASSQQGAYNSPLHF